One sample yielded the 18 T cell receptor beta chains listed below, sequenced in a study of T cells expressing NK-cell markers. TCRdb re-called the 5' RACE reads, yielding one record per CDR3 amino acid sequence without DNA. The clone table shows 300,000 to 500,000 distinct CDR3 sequences, with the ten largest holding about 10%. The sequencing sample was made of blood T cells: a sorted CD56 or NKG2C T cell subset, CD4+ or CD8+ T cells, or bulk PBMC T cells (not recorded which). The receptors shown here come from a woman between 45 and 60 years old in good health.

CDR3 loop: CASSLDRVVAFF. V and J are TRBV6-5 and TRBJ1-1; TCRdb picks TRBD1, but there is no DNA to check that call. The CDR3 is 12 amino acids. Germline CDR1 and CDR2: MNHEY and SVGAGI.

This chain uses TRBV24-1 with TRBJ2-2; TCRdb's D gene call, TRBD2, goes unchecked for lack of DNA. CDR1 and CDR2 from the germline V gene are KGHDR and SFDVKD. The CDR3 loop spans 16 amino acids. CDR3 sequence reads: CATSDLSGSGTGELFF.

The gene calls are TRBV12-3 or TRBV12-4 and TRBJ2-1. The CDR3 sequence is 14 residues long. The CDR3: CASSLGVSYNEQFF.

The chain links TRBV2 to TRBJ2-3; TCRdb selects TRBD2, and the lack of DNA leaves this call unchecked. Per germline, CDR1 SNHLY and CDR2 FYNNEI. CDR3 length: 15 amino acids. The CDR3 sequence is CASSQQGTTTDTQYF.

The chain joins TRBV5-1 to TRBJ2-5; checking the TCRdb D call of TRBD1 is not possible without DNA. The CDR3 loop spans 15 amino acids. Germline lookup yields CDR1 SGHRS and CDR2 YFSETQ. CDR3 sequence: CASSYGQGIQETQYF. Full variable domain (remainder filled in from reference TRBV5-1 and TRBJ2-5): KAGVTQTPRYLIKTRGQQVTLSCSPISGHRSVSWYQQTPGQGLQFLFEYFSETQRNKGNFPGRFSGRQFSNSRSEMNVSTLELGDSALYLCASSYGQGIQETQYFGPGTRLLVL.

The V and J genes are TRBV28 and TRBJ1-5; TCRdb gives TRBD1 as the D gene, but with no DNA this cannot be confirmed. Germline-derived CDR1 and CDR2 are MDHEN and SYDVKM. This CDR3 has 16 amino acids. The CDR3 sequence: CASSLPQGARNQPQHF.

The V call is TRBV7-9, the J call TRBJ2-3. The V gene's germline CDR1 is SEHNR and CDR2 FQNEAQ (reference sequence). This CDR3 spans 13 amino acids. The CDR3: CAIRGDRTDTQYF.

The V gene is TRBV5-1, the J gene TRBJ2-5; there is no DNA to check the TCRdb D call of TRBD2. Germline V CDR1 and CDR2: SGHRS, YFSETQ. The CDR3 contains 13 residues. The CDR3: CASSTGPSETQYF.

The V call is TRBV4-1, the J call TRBJ2-4; TCRdb calls TRBD2, which cannot be checked without DNA. There are 17 residues in the CDR3. Germline lookup yields CDR1 MGHRA and CDR2 YSYEKL. CDR3 region: CASSQDSSGRAKNIQYF.

The chain has TRBV3-1 and TRBJ2-7. Germline V gene sequence: CDR1 LGHDT, CDR2 YNNKEL (reference sequence). The CDR3 covers 13 residues. The CDR3 reads CASSPGATYEQYF.

This chain connects TRBV12-3 or TRBV12-4 to TRBJ2-3; there is no DNA to check the TCRdb D call of TRBD2. This CDR3 has 16 residues. CDR3 protein: CASSPYLTPAGDTQYF.

The rearrangement joins TRBV24-1 to TRBJ2-1; TCRdb gives TRBD2 as the D gene, but with no DNA this cannot be confirmed. This CDR3 has 16 residues. Germline CDR1 KGHDR, CDR2 SFDVKD. The CDR3 protein is CATSDTLAVPYNEQFF.

The genes are TRBV10-3 and TRBJ2-3; TCRdb proposes TRBD2, but this gene call is untestable without DNA. CDR3 size: 15 residues. CDR1 and CDR2 from the germline V gene are ENHRY and SYGVKD. CDR3 protein: CAIRIAATSTDTQYF.

This rearrangement joins TRBV12-3 or TRBV12-4 to TRBJ2-5. The CDR3 is made up of 15 amino acids. CDR3 region: CASSLFGVRQETQYF.

The chain links TRBV9 to TRBJ2-5; TCRdb designates TRBD1, a call that cannot be tested without DNA. Germline V gives CDR1 SGDLS, CDR2 YYNGEE. The CDR3 consists of 15 residues. The CDR3 sequence is CASSVNLALQETQYF.

The chain uses TRBV12-3 or TRBV12-4 and TRBJ2-5; the D gene TCRdb calls, TRBD1, cannot be checked with no DNA. The CDR3 spans 15 residues. This CDR3 reads CASSHDRGHEETQYF.

This chain uses TRBV20-1 with TRBJ2-7; TCRdb lists TRBD1, though no DNA is available to test this call. The germline V gene has CDR1 DFQATT and CDR2 SNEGSKA (reference sequence). This CDR3 is 15 amino acids long. The CDR3 sequence is CSATTGGGPLNEQYF.

The chain links TRBV10-3 to TRBJ2-1; TCRdb indicates TRBD2, and absent DNA this call remains unverified. This CDR3 has 15 amino acids. Germline values: CDR1 ENHRY, CDR2 SYGVKD. CDR3: CATGLAGGSYNEQFF.